This T cell receptor (beta chain) is from a study of OX40 agonist ivuxolimab in advanced cancers. Study-wide background: The study enrolled dose-escalation patients with hepatocellular carcinoma, melanoma, renal cell or head and neck cancer.

Germline V lookup: CDR1 SGHRS, CDR2 YFSETQ. The CDR3 sequence is 13 residues long. The V end was cut by 3 bases, the J end by 1 base, with 7 bases between. The table came from immunoSEQ multiplex PCR; TCRdb's copy has only in-frame clones and leaves some out. The sample comprises tens of thousands of clones, 80% to 95% of which are singletons, and 1.1% rests with the top ten. The TCR originated in an adult with an advanced solid tumor such as melanoma, head and neck, liver or kidney cancer. This sample comprised CD4+ or CD8+ T cells sorted from blood, obtained in a trial of the OX40 agonist ivuxolimab. The V gene is TRBV5-1, the J gene TRBJ1-1; a weak D match, TRBD1 (5 bases). The CDR3 loop is CASSSQENTEAFF. CDR3 in DNA: TGCGCCAGCAGCTCACAGGAGAACACTGAAGCTTTCTTT.